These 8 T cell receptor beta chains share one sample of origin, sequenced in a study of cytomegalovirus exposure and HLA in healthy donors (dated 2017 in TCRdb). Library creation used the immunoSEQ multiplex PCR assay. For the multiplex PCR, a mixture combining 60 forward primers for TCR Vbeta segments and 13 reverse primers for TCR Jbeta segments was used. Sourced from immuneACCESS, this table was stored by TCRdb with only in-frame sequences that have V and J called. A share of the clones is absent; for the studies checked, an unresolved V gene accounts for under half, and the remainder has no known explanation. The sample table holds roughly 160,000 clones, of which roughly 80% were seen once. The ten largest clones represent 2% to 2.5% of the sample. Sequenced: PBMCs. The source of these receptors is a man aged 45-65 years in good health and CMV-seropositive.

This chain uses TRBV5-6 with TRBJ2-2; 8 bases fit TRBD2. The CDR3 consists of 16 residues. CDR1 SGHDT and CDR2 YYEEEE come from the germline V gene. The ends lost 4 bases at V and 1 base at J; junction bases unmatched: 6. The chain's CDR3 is CASSRGGNMNTGELFF. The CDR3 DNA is TGTGCCAGCAGCCGCGGGGGGAATATGAACACCGGGGAGCTGTTTTTT. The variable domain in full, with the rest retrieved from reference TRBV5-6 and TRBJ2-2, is DAGVTQSPTHLIKTRGQQVTLRCSPKSGHDTVSWYQQALGQGPQFIFQYYEEEERQRGNFPDRFSGHQFPNYSSELNVNALLLGDSALYLCASSRGGNMNTGELFFGEGSRLTVL.

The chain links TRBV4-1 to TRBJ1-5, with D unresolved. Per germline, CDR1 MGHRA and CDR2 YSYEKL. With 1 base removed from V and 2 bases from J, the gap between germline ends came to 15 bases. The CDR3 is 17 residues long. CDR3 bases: TGCGCCAGCAGCCAAGGACTTACCCCACGTGGCAATCAGCCCCAGCATTTT. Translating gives CASSQGLTPRGNQPQHF.

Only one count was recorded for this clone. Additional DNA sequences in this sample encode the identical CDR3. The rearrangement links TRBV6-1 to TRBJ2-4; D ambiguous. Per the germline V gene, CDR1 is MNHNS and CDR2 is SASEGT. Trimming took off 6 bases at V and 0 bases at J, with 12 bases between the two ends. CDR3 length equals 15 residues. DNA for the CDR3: TGTGCCAGCAGCGAACAAGCCCTAGCCAAAAACATTCAGTACTTC. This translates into CASSEQALAKNIQYF.

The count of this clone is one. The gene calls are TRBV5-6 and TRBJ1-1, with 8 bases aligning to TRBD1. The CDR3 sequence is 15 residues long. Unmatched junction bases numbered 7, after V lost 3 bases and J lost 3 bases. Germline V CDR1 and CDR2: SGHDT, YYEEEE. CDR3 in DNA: TGTGCCAGCAGCTACTCCACAGGGGGTCACACTGAAGCTTTCTTT. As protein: CASSYSTGGHTEAFF. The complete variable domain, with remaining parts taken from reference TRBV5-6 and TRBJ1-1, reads DAGVTQSPTHLIKTRGQQVTLRCSPKSGHDTVSWYQQALGQGPQFIFQYYEEEERQRGNFPDRFSGHQFPNYSSELNVNALLLGDSALYLCASSYSTGGHTEAFFGQGTRLTVV.

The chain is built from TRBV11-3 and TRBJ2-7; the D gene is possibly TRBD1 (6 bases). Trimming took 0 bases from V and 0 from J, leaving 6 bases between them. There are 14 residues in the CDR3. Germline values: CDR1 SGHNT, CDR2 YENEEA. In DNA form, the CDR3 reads TGTGCCAGCAGCTTAGAGGACAGCTCCTACGAGCAGTACTTC. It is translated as CASSLEDSSYEQYF. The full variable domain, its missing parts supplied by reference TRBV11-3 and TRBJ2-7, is EAGVVQSPRYKIIEKKQPVAFWCNPISGHNTLYWYLQNLGQGPELLIRYENEEAVDDSQLPKDRFSAERLKGVDSTLKIQPAELGDSAVYLCASSLEDSSYEQYFGPGTRLTVT.

The CDR3 DNA is TGTGCCAGCAGCTTGGTGTTAGCGGGGGTGGTTCAAGAGACCGAGACCCAGTACTTC. Residues: CASSLVLAGVVQETETQYF. This rearrangement joins TRBV5-4 to TRBJ2-5, with 9 bases that match TRBD2. Germline values: CDR1 SGHNT, CDR2 YYREEE (reference sequence). J gave up 5 bases and V 0 bases, and 17 bases lay outside the gene matches. The CDR3 is made up of 19 amino acids.

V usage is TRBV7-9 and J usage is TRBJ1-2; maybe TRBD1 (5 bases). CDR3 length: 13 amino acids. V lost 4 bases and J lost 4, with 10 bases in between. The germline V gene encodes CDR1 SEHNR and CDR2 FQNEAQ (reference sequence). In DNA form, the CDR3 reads TGTGCCAGCAGCTCCGGACAAATCTATGGCTACACCTTC. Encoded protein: CASSSGQIYGYTF.

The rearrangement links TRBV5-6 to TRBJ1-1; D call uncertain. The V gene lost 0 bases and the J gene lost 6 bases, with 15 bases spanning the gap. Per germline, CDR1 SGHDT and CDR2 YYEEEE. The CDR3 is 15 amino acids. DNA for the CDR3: TGTGCCAGCAGCTTGGGTGGCGGAGGTCTGCCTGAAGCTTTCTTT. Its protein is CASSLGGGGLPEAFF.